The 13 T cell receptor beta chains in this list originate from one sample, sequenced in a study of cytomegalovirus exposure and HLA in healthy donors. PCR used 60 Vbeta primers and 13 Jbeta primers. Only in-frame clones appear in the TCRdb table, and some are missing; sequencing was by immunoSEQ multiplex PCR. This table has 150,000 to 200,000 clones, 65% to 85% appearing once. Source material: PBMCs. The receptors stem from a female donor in good health and CMV-seronegative.

The V and J genes are TRBV29-1 and TRBJ2-7, with 7 bases that match TRBD1. Trimming took 1 base from V and 4 from J; bases not matched to a gene: 4. The CDR3 runs to 13 residues. The germline gives CDR1 SQVTM, CDR2 ANQGSEA. The CDR3 is CSVEGQGMYEQYF. DNA of the CDR3: TGCAGCGTTGAAGGACAGGGAATGTACGAGCAGTACTTC.

The chain has TRBV4-1 and TRBJ2-3; 10 bases are a match to TRBD2. Germline V CDR1 and CDR2: MGHRA, YSYEKL. V was clipped by 3 bases and J by 3 bases; unmatched bases: 9. This CDR3 contains 17 residues. CDR3 sequence reads: CASSHLRGSGGTDTQYF. The DNA for the CDR3 is TGCGCCAGCAGCCATCTTCGCGGTAGCGGGGGGACAGATACGCAGTATTTT.

The chain joins TRBV5-6 to TRBJ1-5; D unresolved. The V gene lost 2 bases and the J gene lost 1 base, with 13 bases spanning the gap. Per the germline V gene, CDR1 is SGHDT and CDR2 is YYEEEE. The length of the CDR3 is 16 residues. The CDR3 region has the DNA TGTGCCAGCAGCTTAGGAGGATTTGGAAGCAATCAGCCCCAGCATTTT. This translates into CASSLGGFGSNQPQHF.

The genes are TRBV19 and TRBJ1-3; a possible D gene is TRBD1 (5 bases). This CDR3 has 14 amino acids. Deletions cut 5 bases from V and 0 bases from J, with 8 bases between. Germline loops: CDR1 LNHDA, CDR2 SQIVND (reference sequence). CDR3 protein: CASSGGNSGNTIYF. The CDR3 DNA reads as TGTGCCAGTAGTGGGGGGAACTCTGGAAACACCATATATTTT.

The genes are TRBV7-2 and TRBJ2-3; TRBD2 matches 14 bases. V shed 6 bases and J 5 bases; nucleotides not matched to a gene: 4. Germline CDR1 is SGHTA and CDR2 is FQGNSA. The CDR3 contains 15 residues. CDR3 nucleotide sequence: TGTGCCAGCAGGCGGACTAGCGGGAGGTTAGATACGCAGTATTTT. It specifies CASRRTSGRLDTQYF.

The chain recombines TRBV5-1 with TRBJ1-1; D is uncertain. Trimming left V 4 bases short and J 2 bases short, with 12 bases between. This CDR3 has 14 amino acids. CDR1 and CDR2 (germline): SGHRS, YFSETQ. CDR3 protein: CASSRASVNTEAFF. CDR3 nucleotides: TGCGCCAGCAGCAGAGCCAGCGTAAACACTGAAGCTTTCTTT. Full variable domain (outside the CDR3, taken from reference TRBV5-1 and TRBJ1-1): KAGVTQTPRYLIKTRGQQVTLSCSPISGHRSVSWYQQTPGQGLQFLFEYFSETQRNKGNFPGRFSGRQFSNSRSEMNVSTLELGDSALYLCASSRASVNTEAFFGQGTRLTVV.

The gene calls are TRBV20-1 and TRBJ1-2; D gene uncertain. The CDR3 is 11 amino acids. Germline V lookup: CDR1 DFQATT, CDR2 SNEGSKA (reference sequence). V lost 5 bases to trimming and J lost 0 bases, with 4 bases between them. The CDR3 region is CSASANYGYTF. The CDR3, as DNA: TGCAGTGCTTCTGCTAACTATGGCTACACCTTC.

This sequence joins TRBV7-8 and TRBJ2-5, with 8 bases lining up with TRBD2. The J call may not be correct, given that the DNA end is closer to TRBJ2-7. From germline, CDR1 is SGHVS and CDR2 FQNEAQ. The CDR3 length is 15 residues. The CDR3 spells CASSGGASGYLEQYF. The CDR3 bases are TGTGCCAGCAGCGGAGGGGCTAGCGGGTATCTCGAGCAGTACTTC.

The chain carries TRBV6-1 and TRBJ1-1; a weak D match, TRBD1 (5 bases). CDR3 length equals 15 residues. CDR1 is MNHNS, CDR2 SASEGT, per germline. V was pared by 5 bases and J by 6 bases, with 19 bases between. The CDR3 DNA is TGTGCCAGCAGTTCCTACCGGGGGGTGGGAGCTGAAGCTTTCTTT. Amino acid sequence: CASSSYRGVGAEAFF.

The count of this clone is one. This rearrangement joins TRBV10-3 to TRBJ1-6; D unclear. The ends were cut back, 2 bases at V and 4 bases at J, with 9 bases in the middle. The CDR3 has 15 amino acids. CDR1 is ENHRY and CDR2 is SYGVKD in the germline V gene. The CDR3 here is CAISETADYNSPLHF. The CDR3 DNA follows: TGTGCCATCAGTGAGACCGCAGATTATAATTCACCCCTCCACTTT.

The chain is built from TRBV2 and TRBJ2-2, with 10 bases identical to TRBD1. Looked up from germline, CDR1 is SNHLY and CDR2 is FYNNEI. J lost 7 bases, V lost 0 bases, and 11 bases had no gene match. This CDR3 spans 18 amino acids. CDR3 coding DNA: TGTGCCAGCAGTGAAGCGCTCCCGGGACAGGGGAGGATCGGGGAGCTGTTTTTT. Amino acids: CASSEALPGQGRIGELFF.

This chain connects TRBV2 to TRBJ1-4; TRBD1 is a possible D gene (6 bases). This CDR3 has 15 residues. V gave up 4 bases and J gave up 8 bases, with 17 bases separating them. Per the germline V gene, CDR1 is SNHLY and CDR2 is FYNNEI. In DNA form, the CDR3 reads TGTGCCAGCAGTGTAAACGACAGGATTGGAGAAAAACTGTTTTTT. It specifies CASSVNDRIGEKLFF.

This sequence joins TRBV28 and TRBJ1-1; 7 positions match TRBD1. V gave up 1 base and J gave up 0 bases; unmatched junction bases: 2. Germline-derived CDR1 and CDR2 are MDHEN and SYDVKM. The CDR3 contains 15 residues. DNA of the CDR3: TGTGCCAGCAGTTTATCCGGGACAGTGAACACTGAAGCTTTCTTT. Protein: CASSLSGTVNTEAFF.